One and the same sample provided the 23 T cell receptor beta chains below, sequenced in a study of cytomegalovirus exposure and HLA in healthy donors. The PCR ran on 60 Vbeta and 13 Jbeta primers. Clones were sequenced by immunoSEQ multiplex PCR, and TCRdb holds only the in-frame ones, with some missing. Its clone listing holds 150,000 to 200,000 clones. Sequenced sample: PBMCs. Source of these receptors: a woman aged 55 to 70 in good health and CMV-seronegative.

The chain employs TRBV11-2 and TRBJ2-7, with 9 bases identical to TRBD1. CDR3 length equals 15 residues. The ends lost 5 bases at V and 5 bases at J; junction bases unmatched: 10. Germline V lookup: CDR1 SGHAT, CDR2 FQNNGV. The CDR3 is CASSPKGTGPHEQYF. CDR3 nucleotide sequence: TGTGCCAGCAGCCCGAAAGGGACAGGGCCCCACGAGCAGTACTTC.

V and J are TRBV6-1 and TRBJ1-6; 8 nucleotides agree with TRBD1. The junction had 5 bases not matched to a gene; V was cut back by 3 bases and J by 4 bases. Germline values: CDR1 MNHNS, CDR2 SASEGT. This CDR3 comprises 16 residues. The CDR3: CASSDRDRSYNSPLHF. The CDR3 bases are TGTGCCAGCAGTGACCGGGACAGGAGTTATAATTCACCCCTCCACTTT.

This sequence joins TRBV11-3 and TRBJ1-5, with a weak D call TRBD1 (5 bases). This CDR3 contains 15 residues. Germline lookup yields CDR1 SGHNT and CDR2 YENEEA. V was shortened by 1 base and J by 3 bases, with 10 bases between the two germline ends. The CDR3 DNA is TGTGCCAGCAGCTTAGCGGAGGGGATCAATCAGCCCCAGCATTTT. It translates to CASSLAEGINQPQHF.

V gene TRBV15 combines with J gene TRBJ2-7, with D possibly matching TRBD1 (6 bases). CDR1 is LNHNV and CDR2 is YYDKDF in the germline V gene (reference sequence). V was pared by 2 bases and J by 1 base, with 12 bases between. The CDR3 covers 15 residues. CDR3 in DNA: TGTGCCACCAGCAGAACAGGGAAGGAATCCTACGAGCAGTACTTC. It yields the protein CATSRTGKESYEQYF.

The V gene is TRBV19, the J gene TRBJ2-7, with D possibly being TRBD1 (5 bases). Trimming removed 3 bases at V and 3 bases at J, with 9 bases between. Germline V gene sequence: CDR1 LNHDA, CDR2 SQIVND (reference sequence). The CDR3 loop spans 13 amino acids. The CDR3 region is CASSMRQGYEQYF. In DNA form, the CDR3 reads TGTGCCAGTAGTATGAGGCAGGGCTACGAGCAGTACTTC.

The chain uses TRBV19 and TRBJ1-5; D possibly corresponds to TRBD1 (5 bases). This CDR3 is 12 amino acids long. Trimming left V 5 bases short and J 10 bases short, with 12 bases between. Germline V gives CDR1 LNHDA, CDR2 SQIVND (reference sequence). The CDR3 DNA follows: TGTGCCAGTAGTGCAAGGGGCAGTCCCCAGCATTTT. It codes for CASSARGSPQHF.

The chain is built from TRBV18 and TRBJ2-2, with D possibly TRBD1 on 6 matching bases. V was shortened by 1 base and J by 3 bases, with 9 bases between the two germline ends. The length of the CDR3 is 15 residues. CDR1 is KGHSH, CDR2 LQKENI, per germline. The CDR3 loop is CASSPLTGYTGELFF. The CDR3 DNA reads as TGTGCCAGCTCACCACTCACAGGGTACACCGGGGAGCTGTTTTTT.

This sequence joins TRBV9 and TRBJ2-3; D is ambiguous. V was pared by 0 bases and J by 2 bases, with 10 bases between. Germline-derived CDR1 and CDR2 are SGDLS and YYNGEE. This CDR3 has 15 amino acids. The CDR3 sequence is CASSVGTVNTDTQYF. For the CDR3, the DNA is TGTGCCAGCAGCGTAGGAACGGTTAACACAGATACGCAGTATTTT.

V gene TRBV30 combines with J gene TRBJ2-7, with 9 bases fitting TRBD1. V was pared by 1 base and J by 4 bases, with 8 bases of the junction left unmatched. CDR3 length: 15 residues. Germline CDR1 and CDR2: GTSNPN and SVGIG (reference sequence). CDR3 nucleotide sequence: TGTGCCTGGAGTGCGGGACAGGGCCTTCTTTACGAGCAGTACTTC. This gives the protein CAWSAGQGLLYEQYF.

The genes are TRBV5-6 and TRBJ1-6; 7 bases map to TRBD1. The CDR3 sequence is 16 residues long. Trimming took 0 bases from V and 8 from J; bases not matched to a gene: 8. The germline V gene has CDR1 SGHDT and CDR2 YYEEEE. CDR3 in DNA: TGTGCCAGCAGCTTGGGTTCAGGGGGGTTGGATTCACCCCTCCACTTT. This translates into CASSLGSGGLDSPLHF.

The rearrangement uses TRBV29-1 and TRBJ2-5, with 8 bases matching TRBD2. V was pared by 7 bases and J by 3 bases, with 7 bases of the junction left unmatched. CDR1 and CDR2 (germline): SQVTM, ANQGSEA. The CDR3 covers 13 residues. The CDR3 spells CSALNGGEETQYF. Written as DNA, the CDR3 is TGCAGCGCCCTAAACGGGGGGGAAGAGACCCAGTACTTC.

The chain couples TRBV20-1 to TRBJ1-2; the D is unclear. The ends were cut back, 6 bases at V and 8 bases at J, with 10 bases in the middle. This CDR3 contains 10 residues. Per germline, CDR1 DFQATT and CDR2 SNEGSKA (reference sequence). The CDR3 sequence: CSAHSNGYTF. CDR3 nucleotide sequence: TGCAGTGCACACAGTAACGGCTACACCTTC.

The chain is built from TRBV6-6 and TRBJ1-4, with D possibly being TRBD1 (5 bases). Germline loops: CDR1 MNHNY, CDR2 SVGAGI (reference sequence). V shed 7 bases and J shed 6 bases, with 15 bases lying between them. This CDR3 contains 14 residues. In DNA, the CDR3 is TGTGCCAGCAATGGGGGGTCGACTTATGAAAAACTGTTTTTT. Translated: CASNGGSTYEKLFF.

The CDR3, as DNA: TGTGCCAGTAGTATTTGGGGACAGGGGGCTTCTGAGCAGTACTTC. It specifies CASSIWGQGASEQYF. V and J are TRBV19 and TRBJ2-7; 12 bases align to TRBD1. CDR1 and CDR2 (germline): LNHDA, SQIVND (reference sequence). V dropped 3 bases and J dropped 7; count of bases not matched to a gene: 7. The CDR3 has 15 residues.

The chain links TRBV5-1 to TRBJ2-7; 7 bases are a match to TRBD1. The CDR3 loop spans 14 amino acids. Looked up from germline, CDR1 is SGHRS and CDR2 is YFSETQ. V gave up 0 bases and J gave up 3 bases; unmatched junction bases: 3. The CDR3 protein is CASSLEGAGYEQYF. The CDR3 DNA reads TGCGCCAGCAGCTTGGAGGGGGCGGGCTACGAGCAGTACTTC.

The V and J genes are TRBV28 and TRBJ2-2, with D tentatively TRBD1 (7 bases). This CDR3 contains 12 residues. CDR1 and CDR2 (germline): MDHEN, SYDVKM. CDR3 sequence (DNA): TGTGCACTGACAGGGAGGACCGGGGAGCTGTTTTTT. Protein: CALTGRTGELFF.

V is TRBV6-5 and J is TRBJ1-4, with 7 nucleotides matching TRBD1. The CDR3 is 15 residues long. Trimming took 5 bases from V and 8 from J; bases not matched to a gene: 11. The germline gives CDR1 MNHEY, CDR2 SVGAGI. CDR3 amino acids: CASSVLRGRREKLFF. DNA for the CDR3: TGTGCCAGCAGTGTTTTGAGGGGGCGCCGAGAAAAACTGTTTTTT.

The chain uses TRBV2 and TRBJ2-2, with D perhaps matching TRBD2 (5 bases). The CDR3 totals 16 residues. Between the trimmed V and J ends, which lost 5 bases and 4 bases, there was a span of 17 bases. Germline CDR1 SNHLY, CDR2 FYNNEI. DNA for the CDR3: TGTGCCAGCAGTTTAGTCGGCCGGGGTAGCACCGGGGAGCTGTTTTTT. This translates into CASSLVGRGSTGELFF.

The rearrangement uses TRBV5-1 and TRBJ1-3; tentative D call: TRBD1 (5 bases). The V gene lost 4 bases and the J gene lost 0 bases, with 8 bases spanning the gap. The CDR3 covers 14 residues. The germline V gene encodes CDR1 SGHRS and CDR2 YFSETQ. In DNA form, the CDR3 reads TGCGCCAGCAGCCCCGGGGGCTCTGGAAACACCATATATTTT. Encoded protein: CASSPGGSGNTIYF.

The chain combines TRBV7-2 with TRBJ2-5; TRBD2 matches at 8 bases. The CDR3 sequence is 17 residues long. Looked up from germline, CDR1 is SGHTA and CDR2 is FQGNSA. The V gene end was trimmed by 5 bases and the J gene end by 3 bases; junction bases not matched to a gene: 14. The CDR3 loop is CASSQRALGGGKETQYF. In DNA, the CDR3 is TGTGCCAGCAGCCAACGGGCCTTAGGCGGGGGGAAAGAGACCCAGTACTTC.

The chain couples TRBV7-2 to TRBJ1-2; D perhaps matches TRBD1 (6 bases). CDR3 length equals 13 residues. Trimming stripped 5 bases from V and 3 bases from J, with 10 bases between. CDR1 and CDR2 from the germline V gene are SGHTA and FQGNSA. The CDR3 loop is CASSGKGDYGYTF. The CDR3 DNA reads TGTGCCAGCAGCGGCAAGGGGGACTATGGCTACACCTTC. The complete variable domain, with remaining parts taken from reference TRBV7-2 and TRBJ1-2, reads GAGVSQSPSNKVTEKGKDVELRCDPISGHTALYWYRQSLGQGLEFLIYFQGNSAPDKSGLPSDRFSAERTGGSVSTLTIQRTQQEDSAVYLCASSGKGDYGYTFGSGTRLTVV.

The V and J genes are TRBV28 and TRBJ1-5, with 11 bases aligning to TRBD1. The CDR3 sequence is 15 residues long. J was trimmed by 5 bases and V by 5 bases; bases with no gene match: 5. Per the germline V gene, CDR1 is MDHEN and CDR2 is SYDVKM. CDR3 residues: CASSGGDRGDQPQHF. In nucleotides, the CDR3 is TGTGCCAGCAGTGGAGGGGACAGGGGGGATCAGCCCCAGCATTTT.

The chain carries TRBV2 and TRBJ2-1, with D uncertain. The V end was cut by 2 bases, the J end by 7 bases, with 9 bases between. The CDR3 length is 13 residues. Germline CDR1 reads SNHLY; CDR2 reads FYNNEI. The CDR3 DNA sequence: TGTGCCAGCAGTGAACGAGACGGGAATGAGCAGTTCTTC. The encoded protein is CASSERDGNEQFF.